The 15 T cell receptor beta chains below come from one sample, sequenced in a study of blood T cells in healthy people across ages. For the second PCR, which ran for roughly 6 to 11 cycles, a sample-barcoded 5' primer and a J-beta primer mix were used. MiXCR was run by TCRdb on the 5' RACE reads, yielding one entry per CDR3 protein. This table has 700,000 to 900,000 distinct CDR3 sequences, 20% to 30% appearing once. These same records also appear under a second study, on T cells of mothers and their children.

The sequencing input was blood. Receptors were obtained from a boy younger than 18 in good health.

The chain recombines TRBV28 with TRBJ1-5; D perhaps matches TRBD1 (6 bases). V lost 7 bases, J lost 7 bases, and 17 bases lay in between. Germline CDR1 and CDR2: MDHEN and SYDVKM. CDR3 length: 14 residues. The CDR3 DNA is TGTGCCAGCATCGCCCCAGAGGGGGGCCAGCCCCAGCATTTT. Amino acids: CASIAPEGGQPQHF.

This clonotype has just a few counts. The gene calls are TRBV7-9 and TRBJ1-1; 7 nucleotides agree with TRBD1. V lost 5 bases, J lost 0 bases, and 9 bases stayed unmatched. Germline values: CDR1 SEHNR, CDR2 FQNEAQ (reference sequence). The CDR3 has 16 amino acids. This chain's CDR3 is CASSPALQGMNTEAFF. The CDR3 DNA reads TGTGCCAGCAGCCCCGCCCTACAGGGGATGAACACTGAAGCTTTCTTT.

This chain connects TRBV12-3 or TRBV12-4 to TRBJ2-1; 10 bases align to TRBD2. The better agreement between TRBJ2-5 and the DNA end casts doubt on the J call. There are 15 residues in the CDR3. Here the CDR3 reads CASSPQRGGPETQYF. CDR3 coding DNA: TGTGCCAGCAGTCCCCAGCGGGGGGGCCCAGAGACCCAGTACTTC.

In this sample, this clonotype turned up a few times. This chain connects TRBV9 to TRBJ1-2, with D perhaps TRBD1 (5 bases). This CDR3 has 16 residues. Germline loops: CDR1 SGDLS, CDR2 YYNGEE. The V and J ends lost 4 bases and 5 bases respectively, with 21 bases between them. The CDR3 loop reads CASSHTGERGKYGYTF. For the CDR3, the DNA is TGTGCCAGCAGCCATACCGGAGAACGGGGGAAGTATGGCTACACCTTC.

This clonotype occurred a few times. The CDR3 region has the DNA TGTGCCAGCAGTTACAACGGACAGGGTGGTCCTACCTACGAGCAGTACTTC. This encodes CASSYNGQGGPTYEQYF. The chain is built from TRBV6-2 or TRBV6-3 and TRBJ2-7, with TRBD1 matching 8 bases. The CDR3 length is 17 residues. Germline trimming cut 2 bases from V and 2 bases from J; bases unmatched to any gene: 11. The germline V gene encodes CDR1 MNHEY and CDR2 SVGEGT.

The rearrangement links TRBV14 to TRBJ2-5; a possible D gene is TRBD1 (6 bases). The J call is uncertain, as TRBJ2-1 better fits the DNA end. This CDR3 spans 14 amino acids. Germline loops: CDR1 SGHDN, CDR2 FVKESK. The CDR3 coding sequence is TGTGCCAGCAGCCCCTTTGGACAGTACAATGAGCAGTTCTTC. This translates into CASSPFGQYNEQFF.

The rearrangement links TRBV5-4 to TRBJ2-1, with 9 bases matching TRBD1. This CDR3 contains 14 residues. Germline V gene sequence: CDR1 SGHNT, CDR2 YYREEE (reference sequence). V lost 3 bases and J lost 10; bases outside the gene matches: 8. CDR3 in amino acids: CASSSRDRVREQFF. DNA for the CDR3: TGTGCCAGCAGCTCCAGGGACAGGGTTCGGGAGCAGTTCTTC.

This clonotype occurred a few times. This rearrangement joins TRBV7-8 to TRBJ1-2, with D maybe TRBD1 (5 bases). This CDR3 spans 15 amino acids. Germline-derived CDR1 and CDR2 are SGHVS and FQNEAQ. Trimming took 1 base from V and 4 from J, leaving 13 bases between them. The CDR3: CASSLVGVGGYGYTF. The CDR3 DNA reads as TGTGCCAGCAGCTTAGTGGGGGTTGGTGGCTATGGCTACACCTTC.

This clonotype was counted at least ten times. The V and J genes are TRBV28 and TRBJ2-5; the D gene is possibly TRBD1 (6 bases). CDR1 and CDR2 from the germline V gene are MDHEN and SYDVKM. CDR3 size: 15 residues. The V end lost 6 bases, the J end lost 5 bases, and 19 bases lay between the germline ends. The CDR3 spells CASRSRQALGETQYF. As DNA, the CDR3 is TGTGCCAGCAGGTCCCGACAGGCCCTAGGGGAGACCCAGTACTTC.

Points on this clonotype: One junction end does not reproduce the germline sequence, and a read error may be involved. The chain employs TRBV5-1 and TRBJ2-3, with D perhaps matching TRBD2 (6 bases). This CDR3 is 12 amino acids long. Germline assignment: CDR1 SGHRS and CDR2 YFSETQ. The CDR3 DNA sequence: TGCGCCAGCAGCCTGGAGGGAGATACGCTGTATTTT. It is translated as CASSLEGDTLYF.

This clonotype was seen a handful of times. V gene TRBV7-9 combines with J gene TRBJ2-7, with D tentatively TRBD1 (6 bases). V was pared by 5 bases and J by 3 bases, with 14 bases between. Germline V gene sequence: CDR1 SEHNR, CDR2 FQNEAQ (reference sequence). The CDR3 contains 14 residues. CDR3 loop: CASSTEGVLYEQYF. DNA for the CDR3: TGTGCCAGCAGCACCGAGGGGGTACTCTACGAGCAGTACTTC.

This chain uses TRBV21-1 with TRBJ2-6; TRBD1 was called by the table and not checked on the DNA. TRBV21-1 is deemed a pseudogene. The CDR3 runs to 17 residues. CDR3 amino acids: CASSRRQGKSGTNVLTF. CDR3 coding DNA: TGTGCCAGCAGCCGCCGACAGGGAAAATCCGGGACCAACGTCCTGACTTTC.

The chain uses TRBV6-6 and TRBJ1-2, with 7 bases aligning to TRBD1. This CDR3 comprises 13 residues. V gave up 5 bases and J gave up 10 bases; unmatched junction bases: 10. Germline-derived CDR1 and CDR2 are MNHNY and SVGAGI (reference sequence). This CDR3 reads CASSQGQTLVYTF. DNA for the CDR3: TGTGCCAGCAGTCAGGGACAGACACTCGTCTACACCTTC.

V is TRBV13 and J is TRBJ1-1, with a tentative D call TRBD1 (5 bases). Germline CDR1 is PRHDT and CDR2 is FYEKMQ (reference sequence). V was pared by 5 bases and J by 0 bases, with 22 bases between. The CDR3 is 18 amino acids. CDR3 DNA: TGTGCCAGCAGCCACGAGAAGTCTTTCGGGGGTTTGAACACTGAAGCTTTCTTT. This translates into CASSHEKSFGGLNTEAFF.

The chain combines TRBV12-3 or TRBV12-4 with TRBJ2-2, with D perhaps matching TRBD1 (6 bases). V lost 6 bases, J lost 2 bases, and 13 bases lay in between. The CDR3 is made up of 15 amino acids. The CDR3, as DNA: TGTGCCAGCAGCTGGGGGCGCGTAAACACCGGGGAGCTGTTTTTT. It is translated as CASSWGRVNTGELFF.